One and the same sample provided the 17 T cell receptor beta chains below, sequenced in a study of blood T cell repertoires in COVID-19. The protocol was immunoSEQ multiplex PCR, while the TCRdb copy is restricted to in-frame clones and leaves out a portion. The sample yields roughly 220,000 clones, approximately 80% seen once. The sample consisted of peripheral blood. All receptors come from a woman in her 40s who had recovered from COVID-19.

This clone was detected ten times or more. The sample has other DNA sequences that encode this CDR3 too. The J gene is TRBJ1-3, the V gene TRBV5-1, with TRBD1 as a possible D gene (5 bases). The CDR3 runs 13 residues. Germline V gene sequence: CDR1 SGHRS, CDR2 YFSETQ. Trimming shortened V by 5 bases and J by 1 base, and 7 bases separated the two germline ends. CDR3 amino acids: CASSPGSGNTIYF. In nucleotides, the CDR3 is TGCGCCAGCAGTCCAGGGTCTGGAAACACCATATATTTT.

The chain recombines TRBV24-1 with TRBJ2-5; perhaps TRBD1 as D (5 bases). The V end was cut by 3 bases, the J end by 5 bases, with 12 bases between. Germline V gene data show CDR1 as KGHDR and CDR2 as SFDVKD. The CDR3 length is 14 residues. CDR3 residues: CATSDPQGEETQYF. The CDR3 nucleotides read TGTGCCACCAGTGATCCCCAGGGCGAGGAGACCCAGTACTTC.

In its sample, this clone was seen many times. This sequence joins TRBV4-1 and TRBJ1-2; tentatively, D is TRBD1 (5 bases). This CDR3 has 15 amino acids. The V end lost 0 bases, the J end lost 3 bases, and 11 bases lay between the germline ends. Per the germline V gene, CDR1 is MGHRA and CDR2 is YSYEKL. The DNA of the CDR3 is TGCGCCAGCAGCCAAGATATCGACAGACACTATGGCTACACCTTC. Its translation is CASSQDIDRHYGYTF.

The chain employs TRBV7-9 and TRBJ2-7; 7 positions agree with TRBD1. After removal of 5 bases from V and 3 bases from J, the junction contained 13 bases not matched to a gene. The germline CDR1 and CDR2 sequences are SEHNR and FQNEAQ (reference sequence). CDR3 length equals 16 residues. The CDR3 region has the DNA TGTGCCAGCAGCAGCGGACCGACAGGGTCCCACTACGAGCAGTACTTC. Protein product: CASSSGPTGSHYEQYF.

This clone was seen only once. One junction end disagrees with the germline gene, perhaps due to a read error. The chain links TRBV7-2 to TRBJ1-5, with 9 bases that match TRBD1. The CDR3 sequence is 13 residues long. CDR1 and CDR2 (germline): SGHTA, FQGNSA. CDR3 nucleotides: TGTGCCAGCAGCTTAGAGGCCCGGGACAGGGAGTTTTTT. Its translation: CASSLEARDREFF.

This chain uses TRBV11-3 with TRBJ2-1; tentative D call: TRBD1 (5 bases). V was cut by 2 bases and J by 1 base, with 6 bases left in between. CDR1 and CDR2 (germline): SGHNT, YENEEA. The length of the CDR3 is 14 residues. The CDR3 sequence: CASSLRGSYNEQFF. The CDR3 DNA sequence: TGTGCCAGCAGCTTAAGGGGATCCTACAATGAGCAGTTCTTC.

The chain joins TRBV7-2 to TRBJ2-7, with a weak D call TRBD1 (6 bases). The V end lost 2 bases, the J end lost 4 bases, and 12 bases lay between the germline ends. CDR3 size: 14 residues. Germline-derived CDR1 and CDR2 are SGHTA and FQGNSA. In DNA, the CDR3 is TGTGCCAGCAGCTTATCAGGGGAATTTTACGAGCAGTACTTC. Translating gives CASSLSGEFYEQYF.

The genes are TRBV3-1 (or the pseudogene TRBV3-2) and TRBJ1-4; TRBD1 might be the D (6 bases). The V end lost 4 bases, the J end lost 7 bases, and 16 bases lay between the germline ends. In germline, CDR1 is LGHDT, CDR2 YNNKEL (reference sequence). CDR3 length equals 15 residues. CDR3: CASSPKWGPGEKLFF. Written as DNA, the CDR3 is TGTGCCAGCAGCCCCAAATGGGGGCCGGGTGAAAAACTGTTTTTT.

This clone was recorded only once. The V call is TRBV11-3, the J call TRBJ1-1; TRBD1 agrees at 7 bases. Trimming cost V 1 base and J 1 base; bases outside gene matches: 3. Germline CDR1 is SGHNT and CDR2 is YENEEA. The CDR3 runs 15 residues. The CDR3 is CASSLVAGGNTEAFF. The CDR3 DNA follows: TGTGCCAGCAGCTTAGTTGCAGGGGGGAACACTGAAGCTTTCTTT.

The V call is TRBV5-1, the J call TRBJ2-2, with a tentative D call TRBD1 (6 bases). The CDR3 totals 14 residues. V lost 2 bases to trimming and J lost 9 bases, with 14 bases between them. Germline CDR1 is SGHRS and CDR2 is YFSETQ. The CDR3 loop is CASSLQGLGRELFF. Here the CDR3 DNA reads TGCGCCAGCAGCTTACAGGGCCTTGGTAGGGAGCTGTTTTTT. Drawing the rest from reference TRBV5-1 and TRBJ2-2, the complete variable domain is KAGVTQTPRYLIKTRGQQVTLSCSPISGHRSVSWYQQTPGQGLQFLFEYFSETQRNKGNFPGRFSGRQFSNSRSEMNVSTLELGDSALYLCASSLQGLGRELFFGEGSRLTVL.

V usage is TRBV29-1 and J usage is TRBJ2-2; the D gene is possibly TRBD1 (6 bases). V was clipped by 0 bases and J by 1 base, with 15 bases between them. There are 17 residues in the CDR3. Germline CDR1 is SQVTM and CDR2 is ANQGSEA. CDR3 sequence (DNA): TGCAGCGTTGAAGATCCGGACGACAGGAGGAACACCGGGGAGCTGTTTTTT. Protein sequence: CSVEDPDDRRNTGELFF.

The chain joins TRBV5-1 to TRBJ2-3, with D possibly TRBD2 on 5 matching bases. The CDR3 has 13 amino acids. Germline CDR1 reads SGHRS; CDR2 reads YFSETQ. The germline V and J ends were trimmed by 0 bases and 5 bases, with 7 bases remaining between them. The CDR3 reads CASSLGGIDTQYF. The CDR3 DNA reads TGCGCCAGCAGCTTGGGAGGGATAGATACGCAGTATTTT.

The gene calls are TRBV3-1 (or the pseudogene TRBV3-2) and TRBJ1-5; TRBD1 might be the D (6 bases). The CDR3 totals 14 residues. Deletions cut 4 bases from V and 4 bases from J, with 11 bases between. CDR1 is LGHDT, CDR2 YNNKEL, per germline (reference sequence). The CDR3 sequence: CASSLRTDNQPQHF. CDR3 DNA sequence: TGTGCCAGCAGCCTCCGGACAGATAATCAGCCCCAGCATTTT.

The rearrangement joins TRBV6-5 to TRBJ2-7; 8 bases line up with TRBD2. The germline CDR1 and CDR2 sequences are MNHEY and SVGAGI. The ends lost 5 bases at V and 2 bases at J; junction bases unmatched: 8. The CDR3 sequence is 15 residues long. The CDR3 sequence: CASSQQTGGPYEQYF. The CDR3 DNA sequence: TGTGCCAGCAGTCAACAGACGGGGGGGCCCTACGAGCAGTACTTC.

This clone was picked up one time. The gene calls are TRBV4-3 and TRBJ1-2; D unclear. CDR1 is LGHNA, CDR2 YSLEER, per germline. V was clipped by 1 base and J by 0 bases, with 6 bases between them. The CDR3 covers 14 residues. The CDR3 DNA sequence: TGCGCCAGCAGCCAAGCCCTCCCTAACTATGGCTACACCTTC. It yields the protein CASSQALPNYGYTF.

The chain joins TRBV4-2 to TRBJ1-4; weak D call: TRBD1 (5 bases). The CDR3 has 15 amino acids. Trimming cost V 6 bases and J 0 bases, with 11 bases left between them. Germline-derived CDR1 and CDR2 are LGHNA and YNFKEQ. As DNA, the CDR3 is TGTGCCAGCAGACCAGGGATCGCAACTAATGAAAAACTGTTTTTT. Translating it yields CASRPGIATNEKLFF.

The chain uses TRBV18 and TRBJ2-5; D is unresolved. The CDR3 spans 13 residues. Trimming took 4 bases from V and 2 from J, leaving 8 bases between them. Germline CDR1 and CDR2: KGHSH and LQKENI. As DNA, the CDR3 is TGTGCCAGCTCACTGCAGGCACAAGAGACCCAGTACTTC. Its translation: CASSLQAQETQYF.